The clone carrying this T cell receptor beta chain was found a few times. The antigen remains unidentified. These data belong to a study of T cells in Graves' hyperthyroidism and ophthalmopathy. Study-wide results and caveats: Most clonotypes expanded in thyroid above 0.001 were likewise present in blood.

Graves' hyperthyroidism was deemed stable absent ophthalmopathy progression within 18 months. Diagnoses were established using clinical symptoms, serum thyroxine and TRAb, thyroid ultrasound and orbital computed tomography. Roughly 10 ml of fresh peripheral blood supplied the PBMCs. This CDR3 has 14 residues. The germline CDR1 and CDR2 sequences are MNHEY and SVGEGT. V lost 2 bases and J lost 2, with 9 bases in between. TCR beta CDR3 regions were amplified from RNA. With the HTBI primer set, the TCR CDR3 went through a first round of RT-PCR. TCRdb ran MiXCR on the multiplex PCR reads and lists one entry per CDR3 protein. The sample includes hundreds of thousands of distinct CDR3 sequences, 13% to 15% of them seen just once.

This rearrangement joins TRBV6-2 or TRBV6-3 to TRBJ1-1; D is perhaps TRBD1 (5 bases). Sequencing was done on a sample of blood. The sequence derives from a woman between 18 and 29 years old with Graves' hyperthyroidism. CDR3 DNA sequence: TGTGCCAGCAGTTACGGCAGGGTAAACACTGAAGCTTTCTTT. It encodes CASSYGRVNTEAFF.